This entry lists 19 T cell receptor beta chains sequenced from one sample in a study of blood T cell repertoires in COVID-19. Only in-frame clones appear in the TCRdb table, and some are missing; sequencing was by immunoSEQ multiplex PCR. The sample records 250,000 to 300,000 clones, about 88% being singletons. The material sequenced was PBMCs or T cells enriched from blood (not recorded which). The receptors derive from a man under 40 with acute COVID-19.

The chain links TRBV19 to TRBJ2-1; 8 nucleotides align to TRBD2. This CDR3 comprises 15 residues. Germline-derived CDR1 and CDR2 are LNHDA and SQIVND (reference sequence). The ends lost 3 bases at V and 7 bases at J; junction bases unmatched: 8. The CDR3 sequence is CASSITGGALNEQFF. Written as DNA, the CDR3 is TGTGCCAGTAGTATCACCGGGGGGGCTTTAAATGAGCAGTTCTTC.

To note about this clone: The same CDR3 is also encoded by other DNA sequences in this sample. J is TRBJ2-7 and V is TRBV18, with D tentatively TRBD2 (6 bases). V was shortened by 2 bases and J by 0 bases, with 8 bases between the two germline ends. CDR3 length equals 14 residues. The V gene's germline CDR1 is KGHSH and CDR2 LQKENI. The CDR3 coding sequence is TGTGCCAGCTCACCAGGGCGGGGCTCCTACGAGCAGTACGTC. Translated, it gives CASSPGRGSYEQYV.

This clone was counted only a few times. V is TRBV11-3 and J is TRBJ2-5; TRBD2 might be the D (5 bases). V dropped 4 bases and J dropped 0 bases, with 15 bases sitting between them. Germline V gives CDR1 SGHNT, CDR2 YENEEA. The CDR3 runs to 16 residues. The CDR3 region has the DNA TGTGCCAGCAGCTCACCCTTTTCCGGGAACCAAGAGACCCAGTACTTC. Translated, it gives CASSSPFSGNQETQYF.

V and J are TRBV28 and TRBJ2-3; TRBD2 agrees at 7 bases. Germline assignment: CDR1 MDHEN and CDR2 SYDVKM. V gave up 6 bases and J gave up 0 bases; unmatched junction bases: 6. The CDR3 is 15 residues long. In nucleotides, the CDR3 is TGTGCCAGCAGGTTGGCTAGCGGAAGCACAGATACGCAGTATTTT. This encodes CASRLASGSTDTQYF.

The chain combines TRBV11-1 with TRBJ1-2; D uncertain. Looked up from germline, CDR1 is SGHAT and CDR2 is FQDESV (reference sequence). CDR3 length equals 14 residues. The V gene lost 2 bases and the J gene lost 1 base, with 8 bases spanning the gap. Here the CDR3 reads CASSLFGDNYGYTF. CDR3 nucleotides: TGTGCCAGCAGCTTATTCGGGGATAACTATGGCTACACCTTC.

This chain uses TRBV27 with TRBJ1-3; a possible D gene is TRBD1 (6 bases). Trimming cost V 2 bases and J 0 bases, with 8 bases left between them. The CDR3 has 15 amino acids. Per germline, CDR1 MNHEY and CDR2 SMNVEV (reference sequence). The CDR3 protein is CASSLGGSSGNTIYF. In nucleotides, the CDR3 is TGTGCCAGCAGTTTAGGGGGCAGCTCTGGAAACACCATATATTTT.

The chain combines TRBV12-3 or TRBV12-4 with TRBJ2-2; D unresolved. CDR3 length: 13 amino acids. The V end lost 1 base, the J end lost 9 bases, and 9 bases lay between the germline ends. CDR3 residues: CASSLGLGRELFF. In DNA form, the CDR3 reads TGTGCCAGCAGTTTAGGGCTAGGCAGGGAGCTGTTTTTT.

V is TRBV19 and J is TRBJ1-2; a weak D match, TRBD1 (6 bases). CDR1 is LNHDA and CDR2 is SQIVND in the germline V gene (reference sequence). There are 14 residues in the CDR3. V lost 11 bases and J lost 0, with 16 bases in between. The CDR3 DNA reads as TGTGCCGTGACCCGGGACAACGCTAACTATGGCTACACCTTC. Translation gives CAVTRDNANYGYTF.

This clone appeared a single time. This chain connects TRBV11-2 to TRBJ2-1; D possibly corresponds to TRBD2 (6 bases). This CDR3 contains 15 residues. Per the germline V gene, CDR1 is SGHAT and CDR2 is FQNNGV. Trimming pared 0 bases from V and 0 bases from J, leaving 6 bases between. CDR3 coding DNA: TGTGCCAGCAGCTTAGACGGGAGCTCCTACAATGAGCAGTTCTTC. This sequence encodes CASSLDGSSYNEQFF.

V and J are TRBV5-8 and TRBJ1-2, with 8 bases that match TRBD1. With V trimmed by 6 bases and J by 1 base, 8 bases remained unmatched. The germline V gene has CDR1 SGHTS and CDR2 YDEGEE. The CDR3 runs 15 residues. Written as DNA, the CDR3 is TGTGCCAGCACCTTTAGACAGGGGAGTAACTATGGCTACACCTTC. Its protein product is CASTFRQGSNYGYTF.

This chain uses TRBV12-5 with TRBJ1-1; D might be TRBD1 (6 bases). This CDR3 contains 16 residues. Germline V CDR1 and CDR2: LGHNT, FRNRAP. The V and J ends lost 4 bases and 2 bases respectively, with 17 bases between them. The DNA of the CDR3 is TGTGCTAGTGGTTCCCCTTTTCAGGGGAGTAACACTGAAGCTTTCTTT. As protein: CASGSPFQGSNTEAFF.

This chain links TRBV6-5 with TRBJ1-2; D perhaps matches TRBD1 (6 bases). This CDR3 has 14 residues. V lost 5 bases and J 9 bases, leaving 19 bases between the germline ends. Germline CDR1 is MNHEY and CDR2 is SVGAGI. This CDR3 is CASSNPRGAMSYTF. The CDR3 DNA is TGTGCCAGCAGTAATCCCAGGGGCGCGATGAGCTACACCTTC.

This chain joins TRBV6-5 and TRBJ1-1, with a tentative D call TRBD1 (6 bases). The CDR3 contains 15 residues. In germline, CDR1 is MNHEY, CDR2 SVGAGI. Trimming took off 4 bases at V and 1 base at J, with 13 bases between the two ends. CDR3 region: CASSLQGAANTEAFF. The CDR3 DNA reads as TGTGCCAGCAGTTTACAGGGAGCTGCGAACACTGAAGCTTTCTTT.

This clone was seen more than once but under ten times. The rearrangement uses TRBV6-5 and TRBJ2-5, with 7 bases that match TRBD2. Germline V gene sequence: CDR1 MNHEY, CDR2 SVGAGI. V was pared by 5 bases and J by 5 bases, with 5 bases of the junction left unmatched. This CDR3 has 13 residues. The CDR3 sequence is CASSTSEQETQYF. CDR3 sequence (DNA): TGTGCCAGCAGTACTAGCGAACAGGAGACCCAGTACTTC.

The V gene is TRBV23-1, the J gene TRBJ1-1; TRBD1 is a possible D gene (6 bases). TRBV23-1 is placed among ORFs of uncertain function. With 4 bases removed from V and 4 bases from J, the gap between germline ends came to 22 bases. The CDR3 runs to 17 residues. CDR3 residues: CASSPTTEKTRGTEAFF. DNA for the CDR3: TGCGCCAGCAGTCCTACGACAGAGAAAACCAGGGGCACTGAAGCTTTCTTT.

This chain's CDR3 is CASSVSSGSGSNTQYF. The CDR3 nucleotides are TGTGCCAGCAGTGTTTCTAGCGGGAGTGGTTCAAATACGCAGTATTTT. The rearrangement uses TRBV6-1 and TRBJ2-3; TRBD2 aligns across 10 bases. V shed 4 bases and J 7 bases; nucleotides not matched to a gene: 11. CDR1 and CDR2 from the germline V gene are MNHNS and SASEGT. There are 16 residues in the CDR3.

This chain uses TRBV19 with TRBJ1-5; weak D call: TRBD1 (6 bases). Looked up from germline, CDR1 is LNHDA and CDR2 is SQIVND (reference sequence). V was clipped by 2 bases and J by 0 bases, with 11 bases between them. This CDR3 is built from 16 residues. The CDR3 region is CASSIPRQVSNQPQHF. The CDR3 DNA follows: TGTGCCAGTAGTATACCGCGACAGGTTAGCAATCAGCCCCAGCATTTT.

The chain uses TRBV11-2 and TRBJ2-3; 13 bases map to TRBD2. The CDR3 loop spans 20 amino acids. V shed 0 bases and J 1 base; nucleotides not matched to a gene: 10. Germline lookup yields CDR1 SGHAT and CDR2 FQNNGV. The CDR3 sequence: CASSLDFRLAGGNGTDTQYF. The CDR3 bases are TGTGCCAGCAGCTTAGATTTTAGACTAGCGGGGGGAAATGGCACAGATACGCAGTATTTT.

The J gene is TRBJ1-5, the V gene TRBV11-2; 7 bases line up with TRBD1. CDR1 is SGHAT, CDR2 FQNNGV, per germline. The CDR3 length is 15 residues. J gave up 4 bases and V 0 bases, and 3 bases lay outside the gene matches. In DNA form, the CDR3 reads TGTGCCAGCAGCTTAGACAGGGGGTTTAATCAGCCCCAGCATTTT. It translates to CASSLDRGFNQPQHF.